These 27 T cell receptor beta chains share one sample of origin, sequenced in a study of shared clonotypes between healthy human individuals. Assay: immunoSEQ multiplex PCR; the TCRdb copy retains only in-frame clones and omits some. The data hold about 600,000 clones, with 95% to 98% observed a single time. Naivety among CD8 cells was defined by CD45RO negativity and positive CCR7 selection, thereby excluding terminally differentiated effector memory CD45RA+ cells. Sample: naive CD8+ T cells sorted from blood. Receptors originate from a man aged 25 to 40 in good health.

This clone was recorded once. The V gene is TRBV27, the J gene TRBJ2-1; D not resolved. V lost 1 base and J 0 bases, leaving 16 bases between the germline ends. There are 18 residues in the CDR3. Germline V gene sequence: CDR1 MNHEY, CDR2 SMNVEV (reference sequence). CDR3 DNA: TGTGCCAGCAGTTTATTTCTGGGGAACCCGAGCTCCTACAATGAGCAGTTCTTC. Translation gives CASSLFLGNPSSYNEQFF.

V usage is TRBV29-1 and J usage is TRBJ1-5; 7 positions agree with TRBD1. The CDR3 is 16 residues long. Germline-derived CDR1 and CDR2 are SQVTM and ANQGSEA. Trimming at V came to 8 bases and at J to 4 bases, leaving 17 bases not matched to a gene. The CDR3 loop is CSPEALEGQPNQPQHF. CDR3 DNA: TGCAGCCCAGAGGCCCTCGAGGGACAGCCAAATCAGCCCCAGCATTTT.

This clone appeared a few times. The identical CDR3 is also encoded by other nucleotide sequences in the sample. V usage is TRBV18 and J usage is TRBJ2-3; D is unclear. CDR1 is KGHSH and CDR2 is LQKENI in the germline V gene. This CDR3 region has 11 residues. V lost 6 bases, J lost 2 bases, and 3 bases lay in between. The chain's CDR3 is CASSLTDTQYF. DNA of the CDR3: TGTGCCAGCTCGCTCACAGATACGCAGTATTTT.

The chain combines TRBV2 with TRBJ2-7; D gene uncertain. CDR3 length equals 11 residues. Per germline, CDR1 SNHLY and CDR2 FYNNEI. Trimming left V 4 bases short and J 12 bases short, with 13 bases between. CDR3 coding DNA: TGTGCCAGCAGTGGCCGGGCCCCAGGGTACTTC. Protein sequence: CASSGRAPGYF.

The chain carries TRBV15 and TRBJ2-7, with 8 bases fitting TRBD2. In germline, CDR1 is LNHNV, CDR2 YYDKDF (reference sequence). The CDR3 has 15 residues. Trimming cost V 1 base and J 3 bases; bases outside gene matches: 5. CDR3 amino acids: CATSRGLALNYEQYF. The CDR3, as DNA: TGTGCCACCAGCAGAGGACTAGCGCTGAACTACGAGCAGTACTTC.

CDR3 residues: CASSPGVNTGELFF. CDR3 bases: TGCGCCAGCAGCCCCGGGGTTAACACCGGGGAGCTGTTTTTT. V is TRBV5-1 and J is TRBJ2-2, with a tentative D call TRBD2 (5 bases). Trimming shortened V by 4 bases and J by 2 bases, and 9 bases separated the two germline ends. The CDR3 has 14 amino acids. Germline loops: CDR1 SGHRS, CDR2 YFSETQ.

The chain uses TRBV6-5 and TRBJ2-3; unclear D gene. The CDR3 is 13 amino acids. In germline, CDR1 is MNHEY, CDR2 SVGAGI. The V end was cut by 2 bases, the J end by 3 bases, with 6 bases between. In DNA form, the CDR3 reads TGTGCCAGCAGTTACGCCCGTACAGATACGCAGTATTTT. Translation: CASSYARTDTQYF.

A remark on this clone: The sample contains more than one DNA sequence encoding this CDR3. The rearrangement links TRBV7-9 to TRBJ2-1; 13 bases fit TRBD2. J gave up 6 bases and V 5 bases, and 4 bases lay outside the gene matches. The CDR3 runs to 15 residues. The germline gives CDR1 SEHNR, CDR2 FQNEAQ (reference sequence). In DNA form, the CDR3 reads TGTGCCAGCAGCCGAGGACTAGCGGGAGTCAATGAGCAGTTCTTC. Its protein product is CASSRGLAGVNEQFF.

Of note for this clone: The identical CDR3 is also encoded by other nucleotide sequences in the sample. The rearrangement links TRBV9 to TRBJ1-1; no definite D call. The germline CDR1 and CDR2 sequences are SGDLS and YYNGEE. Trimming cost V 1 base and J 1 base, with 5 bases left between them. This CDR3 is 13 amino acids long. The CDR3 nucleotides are TGTGCCAGCAGCGTATCCGGGAACACTGAAGCTTTCTTT. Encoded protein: CASSVSGNTEAFF.

The CDR3, as DNA: TGCGCTAGGACTAGGGTCGATGAGCAGTTCTTC. It codes for CARTRVDEQFF. J is TRBJ2-1 and V is TRBV4-1, with 7 bases aligning to TRBD2. Germline values: CDR1 MGHRA, CDR2 YSYEKL. The CDR3 extends over 11 amino acids.

The DNA for the CDR3 is TGTGCCAGCAGCTTAGCTACGGGGCCTATCTATGGCTACACCTTC. This encodes CASSLATGPIYGYTF. V gene TRBV7-9 combines with J gene TRBJ1-2; possible D gene TRBD1, 5 bases. Trimming removed 0 bases from V and 4 bases from J, with 12 bases in between. Germline V gene lookup returns CDR1 SEHNR and CDR2 FQNEAQ (reference sequence). The CDR3 contains 15 residues. The complete variable domain, with remaining parts taken from reference TRBV7-9 and TRBJ1-2, reads DTGVSQNPRHKITKRGQNVTFRCDPISEHNRLYWYRQTLGQGPEFLTYFQNEAQLEKSRLLSDRFSAERPKGSFSTLEIQRTEQGDSAMYLCASSLATGPIYGYTFGSGTRLTVV.

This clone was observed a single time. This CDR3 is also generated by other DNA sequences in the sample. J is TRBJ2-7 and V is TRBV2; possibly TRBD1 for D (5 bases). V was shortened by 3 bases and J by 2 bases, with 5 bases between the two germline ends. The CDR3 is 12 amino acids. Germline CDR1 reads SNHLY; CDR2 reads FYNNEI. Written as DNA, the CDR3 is TGTGCCAGCAGTGAGGGGCCCTACGAGCAGTACTTC. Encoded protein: CASSEGPYEQYF.

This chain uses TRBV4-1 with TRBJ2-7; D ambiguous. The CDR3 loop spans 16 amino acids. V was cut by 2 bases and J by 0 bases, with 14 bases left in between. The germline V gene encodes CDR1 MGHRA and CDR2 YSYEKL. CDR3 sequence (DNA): TGCGCCAGCAGCCAACACCTCGGAAGCAGCTCCTACGAGCAGTACTTC. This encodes CASSQHLGSSSYEQYF.

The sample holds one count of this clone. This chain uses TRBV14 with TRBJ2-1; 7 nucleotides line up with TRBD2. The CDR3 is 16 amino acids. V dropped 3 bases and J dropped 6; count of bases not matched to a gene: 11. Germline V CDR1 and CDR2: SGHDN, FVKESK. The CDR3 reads CASSQLGGRAVNEQFF. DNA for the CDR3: TGTGCCAGCAGCCAGTTAGGAGGGAGGGCGGTCAATGAGCAGTTCTTC.

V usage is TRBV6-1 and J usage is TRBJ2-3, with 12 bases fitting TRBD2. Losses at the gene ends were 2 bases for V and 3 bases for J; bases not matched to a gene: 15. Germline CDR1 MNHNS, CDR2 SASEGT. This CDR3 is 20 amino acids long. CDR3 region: CASSETVTSGSPIGTDTQYF. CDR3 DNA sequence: TGTGCCAGCAGTGAAACGGTGACTAGCGGGAGTCCTATCGGTACAGATACGCAGTATTTT.

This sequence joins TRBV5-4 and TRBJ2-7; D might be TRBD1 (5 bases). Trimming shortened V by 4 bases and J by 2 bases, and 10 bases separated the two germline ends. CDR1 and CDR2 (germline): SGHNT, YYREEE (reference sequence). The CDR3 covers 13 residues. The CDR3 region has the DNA TGTGCCAGCAGCGGGGCCCCCGCCTACGAGCAGTACTTC. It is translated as CASSGAPAYEQYF.

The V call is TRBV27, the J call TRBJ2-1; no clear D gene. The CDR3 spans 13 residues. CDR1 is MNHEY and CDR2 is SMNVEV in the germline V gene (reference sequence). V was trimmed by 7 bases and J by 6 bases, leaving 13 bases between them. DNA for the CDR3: TGTGCCAGCACCCGGGCAGGACGCAATGAGCAGTTCTTC. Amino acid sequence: CASTRAGRNEQFF.

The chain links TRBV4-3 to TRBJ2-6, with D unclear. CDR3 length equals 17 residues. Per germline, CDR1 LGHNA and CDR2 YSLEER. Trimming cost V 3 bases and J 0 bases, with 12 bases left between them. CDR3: CASSQGVWGSGANVLTF. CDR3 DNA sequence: TGCGCCAGCAGCCAGGGTGTTTGGGGCTCTGGGGCCAACGTCCTGACTTTC.

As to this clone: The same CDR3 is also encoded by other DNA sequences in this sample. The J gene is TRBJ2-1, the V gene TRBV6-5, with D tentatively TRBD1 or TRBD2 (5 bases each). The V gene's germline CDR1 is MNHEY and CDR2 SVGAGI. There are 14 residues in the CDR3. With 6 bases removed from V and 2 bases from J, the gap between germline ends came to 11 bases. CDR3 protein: CASRRQGAYNEQFF. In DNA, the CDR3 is TGTGCCAGCAGACGGCAGGGAGCCTACAATGAGCAGTTCTTC.

The CDR3, as DNA: TGTGCCAGCAGCCCCACAGCTCCTGGGGTCTATGGCTACACCTTC. As protein: CASSPTAPGVYGYTF. The chain has TRBV7-6 and TRBJ1-2; D is uncertain. This CDR3 spans 15 amino acids. V shed 5 bases and J shed 4 bases, with 17 bases lying between them. Germline CDR1 SGHVS, CDR2 FNYEAQ.

The CDR3, as DNA: TGCAGCGTTGCAGGGGTGGCCAAAAACATTCAGTACTTC. It is translated as CSVAGVAKNIQYF. The chain recombines TRBV29-1 with TRBJ2-4; D possibly corresponds to TRBD1 (6 bases). Germline CDR1 SQVTM, CDR2 ANQGSEA. This CDR3 is 13 amino acids long. Trimming took 4 bases from V and 1 from J, leaving 8 bases between them.

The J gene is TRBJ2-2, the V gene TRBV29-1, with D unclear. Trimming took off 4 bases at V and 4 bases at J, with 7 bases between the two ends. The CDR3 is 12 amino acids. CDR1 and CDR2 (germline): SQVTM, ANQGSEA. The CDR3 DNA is TGCAGCGTTGCGGGCGCCACCGGGGAGCTGTTTTTT. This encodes CSVAGATGELFF.

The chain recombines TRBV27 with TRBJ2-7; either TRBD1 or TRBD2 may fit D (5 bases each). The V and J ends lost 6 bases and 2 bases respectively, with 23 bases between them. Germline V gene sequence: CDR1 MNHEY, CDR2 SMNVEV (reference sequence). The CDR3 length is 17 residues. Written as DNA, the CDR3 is TGTGCCAGCAGGGAATCGAGTGGTAAGGGACGAGCCTACGAGCAGTACTTC. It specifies CASRESSGKGRAYEQYF.

For the CDR3, the DNA is TGTGCCAGCAGCCCAAGTCAAGAGAACACCGGGGAGCTGTTTTTT. Protein sequence: CASSPSQENTGELFF. The chain links TRBV7-9 to TRBJ2-2; D ambiguous. Between the trimmed V and J ends, which lost 5 bases and 1 base, there was a span of 11 bases. This CDR3 region has 15 residues. CDR1 SEHNR and CDR2 FQNEAQ come from the germline V gene (reference sequence).

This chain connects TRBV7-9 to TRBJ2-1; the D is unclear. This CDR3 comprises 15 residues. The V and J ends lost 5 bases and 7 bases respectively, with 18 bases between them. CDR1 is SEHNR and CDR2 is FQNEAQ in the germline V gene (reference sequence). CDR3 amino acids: CASSATTATGNEQFF. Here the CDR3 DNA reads TGTGCCAGCAGCGCAACGACGGCTACTGGGAATGAGCAGTTCTTC.

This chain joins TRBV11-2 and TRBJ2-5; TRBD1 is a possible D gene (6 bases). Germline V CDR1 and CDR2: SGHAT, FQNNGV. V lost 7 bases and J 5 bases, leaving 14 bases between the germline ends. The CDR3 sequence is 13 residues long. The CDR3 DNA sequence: TGTGCCAGCATAGGGGACAACGGTGAGACCCAGTACTTC. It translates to CASIGDNGETQYF. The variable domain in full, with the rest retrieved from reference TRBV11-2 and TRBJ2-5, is EAGVAQSPRYKIIEKRQSVAFWCNPISGHATLYWYQQILGQGPKLLIQFQNNGVVDDSQLPKDRFSAERLKGVDSTLKIQPAKLEDSAVYLCASIGDNGETQYFGPGTRLLVL.

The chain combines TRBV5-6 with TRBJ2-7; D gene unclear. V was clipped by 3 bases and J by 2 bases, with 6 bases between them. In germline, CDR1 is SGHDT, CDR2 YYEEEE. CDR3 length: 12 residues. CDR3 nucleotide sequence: TGTGCCAGCAGCTCGAGGACCTACGAGCAGTACTTC. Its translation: CASSSRTYEQYF.